This TCR beta chain was captured in a study of T cells in Graves' hyperthyroidism and ophthalmopathy. This clonotype has only a few counts. Germline-derived CDR1 and CDR2 are GTSNPN and SVGIG (reference sequence). V lost 1 base and J lost 4, with 5 bases in between. The CDR3 runs 12 residues. PBMCs were collected from an approximately 10 ml volume of fresh peripheral blood. TCR beta CDR3 region amplification was performed from RNA transcripts. Researchers ran a first-round RT-PCR on the TCR CDR3 using the HTBI primer set. In TCRdb, the multiplex PCR reads were re-called with MiXCR into one record per CDR3 protein. The table lists about 520,000 distinct CDR3 sequences, more than 20% of them singletons.

This sequence joins TRBV30 and TRBJ1-5, with D unclear. The sequence was collected from a man younger than 35 with Graves' hyperthyroidism. The sequenced sample was blood. CDR3 in amino acids: CAWSGQNQPQHF. CDR3 sequence (DNA): TGTGCCTGGAGTGGACAAAATCAGCCCCAGCATTTT. Full variable domain (rest looked up from reference TRBV30 and TRBJ1-5): SQTIHQWPATLVQPVGSPLSLECTVEGTSNPNLYWYRQAAGRGLQLLFYSVGIGQISSEVPQNLSASRPQDRQFILSSKKLLLSDSGFYLCAWSGQNQPQHFGDGTRLSIL.